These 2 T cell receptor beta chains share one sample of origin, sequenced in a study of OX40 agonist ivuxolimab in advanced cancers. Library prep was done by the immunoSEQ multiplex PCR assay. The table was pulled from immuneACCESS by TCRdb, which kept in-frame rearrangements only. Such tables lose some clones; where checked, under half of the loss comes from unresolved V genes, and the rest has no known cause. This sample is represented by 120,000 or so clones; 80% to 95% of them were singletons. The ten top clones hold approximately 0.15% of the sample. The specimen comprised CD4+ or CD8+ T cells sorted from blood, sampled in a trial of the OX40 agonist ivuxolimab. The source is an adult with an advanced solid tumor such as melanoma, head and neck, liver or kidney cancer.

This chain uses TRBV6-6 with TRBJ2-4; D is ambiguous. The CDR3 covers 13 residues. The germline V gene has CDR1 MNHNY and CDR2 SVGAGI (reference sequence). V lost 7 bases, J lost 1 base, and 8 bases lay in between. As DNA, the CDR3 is TGTGCCAGCACTTGGGCGGCCAAAAACATTCAGTACTTC. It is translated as CASTWAAKNIQYF.

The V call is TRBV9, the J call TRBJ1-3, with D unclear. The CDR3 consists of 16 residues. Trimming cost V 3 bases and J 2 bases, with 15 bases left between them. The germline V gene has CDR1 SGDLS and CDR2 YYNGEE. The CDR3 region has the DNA TGTGCCAGCAGCGGTAGCGGGCTTCGAACTGGAAACACCATATATTTT. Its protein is CASSGSGLRTGNTIYF.